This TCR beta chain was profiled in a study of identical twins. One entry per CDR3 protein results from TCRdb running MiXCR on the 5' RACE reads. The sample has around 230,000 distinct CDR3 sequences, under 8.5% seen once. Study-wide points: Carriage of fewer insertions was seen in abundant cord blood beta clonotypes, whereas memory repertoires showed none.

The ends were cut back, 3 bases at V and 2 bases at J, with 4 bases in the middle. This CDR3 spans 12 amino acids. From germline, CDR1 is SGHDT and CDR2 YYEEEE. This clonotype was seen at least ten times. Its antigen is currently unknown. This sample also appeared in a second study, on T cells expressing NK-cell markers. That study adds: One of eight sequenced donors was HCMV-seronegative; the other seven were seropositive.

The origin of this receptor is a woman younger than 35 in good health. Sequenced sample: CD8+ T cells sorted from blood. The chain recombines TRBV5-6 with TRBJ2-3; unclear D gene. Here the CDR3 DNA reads TGTGCCAGCAGCTCCACCACAGATACGCAGTATTTT. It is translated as CASSSTTDTQYF. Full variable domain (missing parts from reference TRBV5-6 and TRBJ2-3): DAGVTQSPTHLIKTRGQQVTLRCSPKSGHDTVSWYQQALGQGPQFIFQYYEEEERQRGNFPDRFSGHQFPNYSSELNVNALLLGDSALYLCASSSTTDTQYFGPGTRLTVL.